One sample yielded the 7 T cell receptor beta chains listed below, sequenced in a study of CD8 T cells in ankylosing spondylitis. TCRdb re-called the 5' RACE reads through MiXCR, storing one row per CDR3 protein. The data contain a few hundred thousand distinct CDR3 sequences, roughly 25% of them seen just once; the ten biggest clones take up over 0.55%. Specimen: blood, either unsorted or a sorted T cell fraction (not recorded which). Every receptor here comes from a male donor with ankylosing spondylitis or in good health (not recorded which).

This clonotype was seen ten or more times. As DNA, the CDR3 is TGCAGCGTTGGGGCCCTTCTCCACACAGATACGCAGTATTTT. This translates into CSVGALLHTDTQYF. The rearrangement links TRBV29-1 to TRBJ2-3; D unresolved. The V end lost 4 bases, the J end lost 2 bases, and 13 bases lay between the germline ends. The V gene's germline CDR1 is SQVTM and CDR2 ANQGSEA. This CDR3 has 14 residues.

The rearrangement links TRBV4-1 to TRBJ1-1; no reliable D call. The V gene's germline CDR1 is MGHRA and CDR2 YSYEKL. This CDR3 has 16 amino acids. Trimming took 1 base from V and 1 from J, leaving 13 bases between them. The CDR3 sequence is CASSQAPTYANTEAFF. In DNA form, the CDR3 reads TGCGCCAGCAGCCAAGCCCCCACTTACGCGAACACTGAAGCTTTCTTT.

In its sample, this clonotype was seen many times. The chain carries TRBV27 and TRBJ1-5; D call uncertain. V was pared by 0 bases and J by 5 bases, with 5 bases between. The germline V gene encodes CDR1 MNHEY and CDR2 SMNVEV (reference sequence). The CDR3 length is 13 residues. CDR3 amino acids: CASSLSRYQPQHF. The DNA of the CDR3 is TGTGCCAGCAGTTTATCGAGGTATCAGCCCCAGCATTTT.

This clonotype occurred many times. The J gene is TRBJ1-2, the V gene TRBV4-1, with 7 bases that match TRBD1. The CDR3 runs 19 residues. CDR1 and CDR2 (germline): MGHRA, YSYEKL. J lost 0 bases, V lost 3 bases, and 16 bases had no gene match. CDR3: CASSHRGGDRKAANYGYTF. The DNA of the CDR3 is TGCGCCAGCAGCCACAGGGGTGGGGACAGAAAAGCGGCTAACTATGGCTACACCTTC.

This clonotype showed up many times. The chain combines TRBV4-1 with TRBJ1-1; D is perhaps TRBD1 (6 bases). V lost 2 bases to trimming and J lost 5 bases, with 15 bases between them. The CDR3 is 15 residues long. Germline CDR1 MGHRA, CDR2 YSYEKL. The CDR3 sequence: CASSQPEQGRTEAFF. For the CDR3, the DNA is TGCGCCAGCAGCCAACCTGAACAGGGAAGGACTGAAGCTTTCTTT.

This chain connects TRBV12-3 or TRBV12-4 to TRBJ2-1; 7 bases map to TRBD2. V was pared by 0 bases and J by 9 bases, with 5 bases of the junction left unmatched. CDR3 length: 14 amino acids. CDR3 in amino acids: CASSLATSRGEQFF. In DNA form, the CDR3 reads TGTGCCAGCAGTTTAGCGACTAGCCGAGGTGAGCAGTTCTTC.

The chain combines TRBV3-1 with TRBJ2-5, with D tentatively TRBD2 (6 bases). Germline assignment: CDR1 LGHDT and CDR2 YNNKEL (reference sequence). This CDR3 region has 13 residues. V was trimmed by 3 bases and J by 5 bases, leaving 10 bases between them. The CDR3 is CASSQTRMETQYF. The CDR3 DNA follows: TGTGCCAGCAGCCAGACTAGGATGGAGACCCAGTACTTC.